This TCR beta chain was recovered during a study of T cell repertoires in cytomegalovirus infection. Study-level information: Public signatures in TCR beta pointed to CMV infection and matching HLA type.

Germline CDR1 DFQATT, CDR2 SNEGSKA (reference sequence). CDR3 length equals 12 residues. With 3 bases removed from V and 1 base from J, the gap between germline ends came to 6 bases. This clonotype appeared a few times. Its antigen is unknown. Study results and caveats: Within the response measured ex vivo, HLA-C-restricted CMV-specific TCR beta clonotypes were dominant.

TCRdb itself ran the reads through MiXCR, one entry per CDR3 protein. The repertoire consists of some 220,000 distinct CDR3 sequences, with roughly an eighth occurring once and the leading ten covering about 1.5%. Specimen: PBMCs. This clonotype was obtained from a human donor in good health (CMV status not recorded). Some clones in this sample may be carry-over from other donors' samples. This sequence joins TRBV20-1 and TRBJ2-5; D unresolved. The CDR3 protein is CSARPSQETQYF. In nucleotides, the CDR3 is TGCAGTGCTAGGCCGAGCCAAGAGACCCAGTACTTC.